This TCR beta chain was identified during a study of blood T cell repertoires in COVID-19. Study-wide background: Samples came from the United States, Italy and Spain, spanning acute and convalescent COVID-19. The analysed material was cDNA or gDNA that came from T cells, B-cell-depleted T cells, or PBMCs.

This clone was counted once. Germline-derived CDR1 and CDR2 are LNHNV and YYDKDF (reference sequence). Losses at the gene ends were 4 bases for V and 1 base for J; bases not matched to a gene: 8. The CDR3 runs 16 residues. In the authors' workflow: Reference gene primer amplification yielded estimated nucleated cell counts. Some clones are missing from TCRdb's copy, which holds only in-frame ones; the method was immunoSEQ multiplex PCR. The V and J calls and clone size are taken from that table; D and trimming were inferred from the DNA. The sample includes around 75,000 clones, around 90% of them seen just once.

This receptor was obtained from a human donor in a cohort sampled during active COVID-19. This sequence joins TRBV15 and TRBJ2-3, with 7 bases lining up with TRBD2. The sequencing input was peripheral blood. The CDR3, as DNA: TGTGCCACCAGCAAGGGACTAACCTCAGGCACAGATACGCAGTATTTT. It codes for CATSKGLTSGTDTQYF.